The clone carrying this T cell receptor (beta chain) was observed once. This sample is part of a study of control samples from healthy donors and cancer patients. Germline V CDR1 and CDR2: SGHVS, FQNEAQ. This CDR3 contains 15 residues. Between the trimmed V and J ends, which lost 1 base and 5 bases, there was a span of 14 bases. Data came from immunoSEQ multiplex PCR; TCRdb stores just in-frame clones and leaves some out. Altogether roughly 120,000 clones are present, 85% to 95% being singletons, with the ten largest covering about 4%. The origin of this receptor is a man between 25 and 39 years old in good health. The chain combines TRBV7-8 with TRBJ1-1, with D uncertain. Sample: blood. The CDR3 sequence is CASSLEDVLGTEAFF. CDR3 coding DNA: TGTGCCAGCAGCTTAGAGGACGTCCTAGGGACTGAAGCTTTCTTT.